A selection of T cell receptor beta chains follows, all from one sample in a study of human T cells and chemical hapten exposure. One entry per CDR3 protein results from TCRdb running MiXCR on the RACE reads. The table has 80,000 to 100,000 distinct CDR3 sequences, 7.5% to 9% seen once. The starting material was whole blood, obtained in connection with sensitization to the hapten diphenylcyclopropenone (DPC). The source of these receptors is a woman under 40 with alopecia areata. Some clones in this sample may be carry-over from other donors' samples. The CDR3 runs from the conserved cysteine through the conserved F or W. D genes are given only for firm matches. Clone size, where shown, is once, few, many, or a class for clones that have expanded.

V	J	D	size	CDR3
TRBV25-1	TRBJ1-6	-	many	CASSDPGSSYNSPLHF
TRBV11-1	TRBJ2-2	TRBD2	-	CASSPRLAGAANTGELFF
TRBV2	TRBJ2-3	-	few	CAISPGARKSTDTQYF
TRBV5-1	TRBJ1-2	-	-	CASSLEGPGDGYTF
TRBV5-5	TRBJ1-3	-	-	CASSSLARVDSGNTIYF
TRBV7-2	TRBJ1-5	TRBD1	few	CASSHPVGTGGNQPQHF
TRBV6-5	TRBJ2-1	-	few	CASSLGVGNEQFF
TRBV7-2	TRBJ2-3	-	few	CASSGWDTQYF
TRBV5-6	TRBJ1-1	-	few	CASSLDLGSTEAFF
TRBV2	TRBJ1-3	TRBD1	few	CASNPGTGGRNTIYF
TRBV11-2	TRBJ2-2	TRBD1	few	CASSRWDRGTGELFF
TRBV6-5	TRBJ1-2	-	-	CASSYNRNYGYTF
TRBV20-1	TRBJ2-1	-	many	CSASGGRSSGEQFF
TRBV7-9	TRBJ2-2	-	many	CASSLGLRKVTGELFF
TRBV5-1	TRBJ1-3	-	-	CASSLAGRVSGNTIYF
TRBV7-3	TRBJ1-1	TRBD1	-	CASSVDRATEAFF
TRBV3-1	TRBJ1-1	-	-	CASSQVPGKNTEAFF
TRBV10-3	TRBJ2-3	-	many	CAISGTSTDTQYF
TRBV20-1	TRBJ2-1	TRBD2	many	CSARGGVAGSYNEQFF
TRBV18	TRBJ2-3	TRBD2	many	CAASTSGTDTQYF
TRBV5-1	TRBJ2-3	-	few	CASSRGLTDTQYF
TRBV2	TRBJ2-1	-	-	CASSEWYNEQFF
TRBV29-1	TRBJ1-4	TRBD1	few	CSVRQGSEKLFF
TRBV11-2	TRBJ1-1	TRBD1	many	CASSLGFRDRELVSDTEAFF
TRBV18	TRBJ2-5	-	many	CASSPPDHAFQETQYF
TRBV5-6	TRBJ1-1	-	few	CASSFTSTEAFF
TRBV6-6	TRBJ2-7	TRBD1	many	CASSYTGQTEQYF
TRBV29-1	TRBJ1-1	TRBD1	many	CSVRDSNTEAFF
TRBV5-6	TRBJ2-3	-	-	CASSGMDTGTDTQYF
TRBV12-3/TRBV12-4	TRBJ2-7	-	-	CASRRGEYEQYF
TRBV24-1	TRBJ1-5	-	-	CATSDFRVRVDQPQHF
TRBV6-5	TRBJ2-3	TRBD1	many	CASSYTGTGGTDTQYF
TRBV3-1	TRBJ1-2	-	many	CASSPGQSRPGYTF
TRBV20-1	TRBJ1-5	TRBD1	many	CSATLVRPGQGVGQPQHF
TRBV3-1	TRBJ2-7	-	many	CASSHSWEQYF
TRBV11-2	TRBJ2-7	-	many	CASSFSGTPYEQYF
TRBV6-1	TRBJ1-5	TRBD1	few	CASIEVSRQGIQPQHF
TRBV11-3	TRBJ2-1	TRBD1	-	CASSSDGTAYNEQFF